The rows below give T cell receptor beta chains drawn from one sample of a study of T cells after yellow fever vaccination. TCRdb re-derived calls from the 5' RACE reads in MiXCR, one entry per CDR3 protein. The sample lists about 240,000 distinct CDR3 sequences; approximately 3.5% were seen once. Specimen: PBMCs, collected 15 days after the yellow fever booster vaccination. The source of these receptors is a man younger than 35 who received the YFV17D yellow fever vaccine. Both conserved end residues are part of each CDR3. The D gene is left open where the match is weak. Expanded clones are given a class, and other clones once, few, many or no size at all.

>TRBV15|many|.|TRBJ2-7
CATSRAGSPAGEQYF
TGTGCCACCAGCAGAGCAGGGTCCCCCGCTGGCGAGCAGTACTTC
>TRBV11-2|few|TRBD2|TRBJ2-1
CASSLVLAGGFNEQFF
TGTGCCAGCAGCTTAGTCCTAGCGGGGGGTTTCAATGAGCAGTTCTTC
>TRBV5-1|many|TRBD1|TRBJ2-5
CASSPSGTGALETQYF
TGCGCCAGCAGTCCTTCGGGGACAGGGGCCCTAGAGACCCAGTACTTC
>TRBV6-5|many|.|TRBJ2-7
CASSYSPGGEQYF
TGTGCCAGCAGTTACTCGCCCGGGGGCGAGCAGTACTTC
>TRBV7-6|many|.|TRBJ2-1
CASSLDRVPSYNEQFF
TGTGCCAGCAGCTTAGACCGGGTCCCCTCCTACAATGAGCAGTTCTTC
>TRBV20-1|many|TRBD1|TRBJ2-5
CSADRGRETQYF
TGCAGTGCTGACAGGGGGCGGGAGACCCAGTACTTC
>TRBV7-6|many|.|TRBJ2-1
CASSSTVVNEQFF
TGTGCCAGCAGCTCGACAGTCGTCAATGAGCAGTTCTTC
>TRBV7-9|many|.|TRBJ2-1
CASSLSRASLTYNEQFF
TGTGCCAGCAGCTTGAGTCGGGCCAGCCTCACCTACAATGAGCAGTTCTTC
>TRBV6-2/TRBV6-3|many|TRBD2|TRBJ2-1
CASGLAGGRGQFF
TGTGCCAGCGGCTTAGCGGGGGGCCGGGGGCAGTTCTTC
>TRBV12-3/TRBV12-4|many|.|TRBJ2-2
CATTPPGGGMTGELFF
TGTGCCACTACCCCCCCAGGGGGGGGAATGACCGGGGAGCTGTTTTTT
>TRBV11-3|.|.|TRBJ2-3
CASSLGVGDTQYF
TGTGCCAGCAGTCTAGGGGTAGGGGATACGCAGTATTTT
>TRBV20-1|few|.|TRBJ2-5
CSLRGGETQYF
TGCTCCCTCAGGGGTGGCGAGACCCAGTACTTC
>TRBV5-4|many|.|TRBJ1-1
CASSLSGAITEAFF
TGTGCCAGCAGCTTGTCAGGGGCGATCACAGAAGCTTTCTTT
>TRBV19|.|TRBD1|TRBJ1-1
CASSIQGAGEAFF
TGTGCCAGTAGTATTCAGGGGGCCGGTGAAGCTTTCTTT
>TRBV9|many|TRBD1|TRBJ2-5
CASSATGDRGLSETQYF
TGTGCCAGCAGCGCGACTGGTGACAGGGGGCTTTCAGAGACCCAGTACTTC
>TRBV4-2|many|.|TRBJ2-6
CASSQVHRWTGANVLTF
TGTGCCAGCAGCCAAGTTCACCGATGGACCGGGGCCAACGTCCTGACTTTC
>TRBV29-1|many|.|TRBJ2-1
CSVGAGREQFF
TGCAGCGTTGGGGCGGGGCGCGAGCAGTTCTTC
>TRBV5-5|many|.|TRBJ2-1
CASSRATSSYNEQFF
TGTGCCAGCAGCCGTGCCACTAGCTCCTACAATGAGCAGTTCTTC
>TRBV20-1|many|TRBD2|TRBJ2-1
CSATGSREGGNEQFF
TGCAGTGCTACCGGGAGCAGGGAGGGAGGCAATGAGCAGTTCTTC
>TRBV29-1|many|.|TRBJ2-5
CSVDETTETQYF
TGCAGCGTTGATGAGACGACGGAGACCCAGTACTTC
>TRBV5-6|many|.|TRBJ2-6
CASSDISSGANVLTF
TGTGCCAGCAGCGATATCAGCTCTGGGGCCAACGTCCTGACTTTC
>TRBV27|many|TRBD1|TRBJ2-5
CASSLSRGRWEETQYF
TGTGCCAGCAGTTTATCGAGGGGGCGCTGGGAAGAGACCCAGTACTTC
>TRBV4-2|.|.|TRBJ2-7
CASSPGHDEQYF
TGTGCCAGCAGCCCCGGGCACGACGAGCAGTACTTC
>TRBV30|many|.|TRBJ2-5
CAWSVLSREETQYF
TGTGCCTGGAGTGTACTTTCCCGGGAAGAGACCCAGTACTTC
>TRBV18|many|.|TRBJ1-1
CASSRVENTEAFF
TGTGCCAGCTCACGAGTGGAGAACACTGAAGCTTTCTTT
>TRBV14|many|.|TRBJ1-2
CASSQQDSPTNYGYTF
TGTGCCAGCAGCCAGCAAGACAGCCCAACTAACTATGGCTACACCTTC
>TRBV10-3|many|.|TRBJ1-2
CATKPQFLNYGYTF
TGTGCCACCAAGCCTCAGTTTCTTAACTATGGCTACACCTTC
>TRBV12-3/TRBV12-4|many|TRBD1|TRBJ1-4
CASLDRENEKLFF
TGTGCCAGCCTGGACAGGGAAAATGAAAAACTGTTTTTT
>TRBV24-1|many|.|TRBJ1-5
CATSARGVNQPQHF
TGTGCCACCAGTGCCCGGGGGGTCAATCAGCCCCAGCATTTT
>TRBV7-8|many|TRBD2|TRBJ2-2
CASIAGANTGELFF
TGTGCCTCGATAGCGGGGGCTAACACCGGGGAGCTGTTTTTT
>TRBV18|many|.|TRBJ1-1
CASSPTGTGEAFF
TGTGCCAGCTCACCCACCGGGACTGGCGAAGCTTTCTTT
>TRBV4-1|many|.|TRBJ1-1
CASSQDRTMNTEAFF
TGCGCCAGCAGCCAAGATCGGACGATGAACACTGAAGCTTTCTTT
>TRBV25-1|many|.|TRBJ2-3
CASSDEMSTDTQYF
TGTGCCAGCAGTGATGAGATGAGCACAGATACGCAGTATTTT
>TRBV19|many|.|TRBJ1-1
CASSLAVRQRAFF
TGTGCCAGTAGCCTGGCTGTAAGACAGCGGGCTTTCTTT
>TRBV5-1|many|.|TRBJ2-3
CASSLGLPSTDTQYF
TGCGCCAGCAGCTTGGGACTGCCAAGCACAGATACGCAGTATTTT
>TRBV7-9|many|.|TRBJ2-3
CASSWTTGDTQYF
TGTGCCAGCAGCTGGACTACGGGAGATACGCAGTATTTT
>TRBV5-5|many|.|TRBJ2-2
CASRPDRRYGELFF
TGTGCCAGCAGACCCGACCGGAGGTACGGGGAGCTGTTTTTT
>TRBV7-6|many|.|TRBJ1-3
CASSAGNTIYF
TGTGCCAGCAGCGCTGGAAACACCATATATTTT
>TRBV14|.|.|TRBJ2-3
CASSRLVARSTDTQYF
TGTGCCAGCAGCCGCCTAGTAGCACGAAGCACAGATACGCAGTATTTT
>TRBV5-1|many|TRBD2|TRBJ2-3
CASSLESSGGADTQYF
TGCGCCAGCAGCTTGGAGTCTAGCGGGGGAGCAGATACGCAGTATTTT
>TRBV20-1|.|.|TRBJ1-1
CSASAAGGTEAFF
TGCAGTGCTAGTGCCGCGGGGGGCACTGAAGCTTTCTTT
>TRBV12-3/TRBV12-4|many|.|TRBJ1-1
CASSPGETEAFF
TGTGCCAGCAGCCCAGGGGAAACTGAAGCTTTCTTT
>TRBV5-1|many|.|TRBJ2-1
CASSFAVGGFDEQFF
TGCGCCAGCAGCTTTGCGGTCGGAGGGTTCGATGAGCAGTTCTTC
>TRBV7-3|many|.|TRBJ1-4
CASSPTLREKLFF
TGTGCCAGCAGCCCCACACTACGGGAAAAACTGTTTTTT
>TRBV7-2|many|.|TRBJ2-1
CASSSGLLGNEQFF
TGTGCCAGCAGCTCCGGACTGTTAGGCAATGAGCAGTTCTTC